Presented here are 25 T cell receptor beta chains from one specimen sequenced in a study of T cells in Graves' hyperthyroidism and ophthalmopathy (dated by TCRdb to the late 2010s). Library creation used multiplex PCR. Data came from an Illumina HiSeq 2000. Amplification of TCR beta CDR3 regions was carried out from RNA transcripts. The first round of RT-PCR for the TCR CDR3 was performed with the HTBI primer set and the Qiagen OneStep RT-PCR kit. In-frame beta chains were kept once TCRdb had trimmed the public reads at Q25 with fastp and called clones with MiXCR. Merged by CDR3 protein, the rows form single entries marked with the most common genes and DNA. This sample lists around 480,000 distinct CDR3 sequences; approximately 15% were detected once. The top ten clones comprise around 17% of the sample. Specimen: blood. Every receptor here comes from a woman between 18 and 30 years old with Graves' hyperthyroidism.

This clonotype was recorded at least ten times. V gene TRBV10-3 combines with J gene TRBJ2-3; the D is unclear. Trimming cost V 4 bases and J 2 bases, with 10 bases left between them. The CDR3 has 14 residues. The germline CDR1 and CDR2 sequences are ENHRY and SYGVKD. This chain's CDR3 is CAISVVMDTDTQYF. For the CDR3, the DNA is TGTGCCATCAGTGTAGTTATGGACACAGATACGCAGTATTTT.

The CDR3 DNA sequence: TGTGCCAGCAGCCAAGATGCAGCAACTAATGAAAAACTGTTTTTT. This sequence encodes CASSQDAATNEKLFF. The chain combines TRBV3-1 with TRBJ1-4, with D uncertain. This CDR3 has 15 residues. V shed 0 bases and J shed 0 bases, with 5 bases lying between them. Per the germline V gene, CDR1 is LGHDT and CDR2 is YNNKEL (reference sequence).

At least ten counts were recorded for this clonotype. This chain uses TRBV2 with TRBJ1-2; D is uncertain. V was cut by 3 bases and J by 0 bases, with 5 bases left in between. The CDR3 has 13 amino acids. CDR1 is SNHLY, CDR2 FYNNEI, per germline. As DNA, the CDR3 is TGTGCCAGCAGTGACGGCTCTAACTATGGCTACACCTTC. This gives the protein CASSDGSNYGYTF. The full variable domain, with the rest looked up from reference TRBV2 and TRBJ1-2, is EPEVTQTPSHQVTQMGQEVILRCVPISNHLYFYWYRQILGQKVEFLVSFYNNEISEKSEIFDDQFSVERPDGSNFTLKIRSTKLEDSAMYFCASSDGSNYGYTFGSGTRLTVV.

This chain joins TRBV18 and TRBJ1-1, with 7 positions matching TRBD1. V gave up 0 bases and J gave up 3 bases; unmatched junction bases: 10. Germline CDR1 is KGHSH and CDR2 is LQKENI. This CDR3 contains 17 residues. The CDR3 reads CASSPPTFGGGDTEAFF. DNA for the CDR3: TGTGCCAGCTCACCACCGACATTTGGAGGGGGCGACACTGAAGCTTTCTTT.

In this sample, this clonotype turned up a few times. The rearrangement joins TRBV4-1 to TRBJ2-5; D is undetermined. V dropped 4 bases and J dropped 3 bases, with 12 bases sitting between them. CDR3 length: 14 amino acids. The germline gives CDR1 MGHRA, CDR2 YSYEKL. Written as DNA, the CDR3 is TGCGCCAGCAGCCCGCGCCCCAATGAAGAGACCCAGTACTTC. It encodes CASSPRPNEETQYF.

The sample holds one count of this clonotype. This chain uses TRBV5-1 with TRBJ2-7; 10 bases match TRBD1. J gave up 5 bases and V 0 bases, and 5 bases lay outside the gene matches. CDR1 and CDR2 from the germline V gene are SGHRS and YFSETQ. The CDR3 totals 15 residues. The CDR3 coding sequence is TGCGCCAGCAGCTTGGGACAGGGGGCTTACGACGAGCAGTACTTC. It codes for CASSLGQGAYDEQYF.

The chain recombines TRBV5-1 with TRBJ1-4; 7 nucleotides match TRBD1. Germline-derived CDR1 and CDR2 are SGHRS and YFSETQ. V dropped 4 bases and J dropped 7; count of bases not matched to a gene: 10. This CDR3 comprises 15 residues. For the CDR3, the DNA is TGCGCCAGCAGCCTTGAGGGGGCGCGGAGTGAAAAACTGTTTTTT. It yields the protein CASSLEGARSEKLFF.

This clonotype was seen a handful of times. This chain uses TRBV4-1 with TRBJ2-5, with 8 positions matching TRBD2. After removal of 4 bases from V and 3 bases from J, the junction contained 10 bases not matched to a gene. The CDR3 has 16 amino acids. Looked up from germline, CDR1 is MGHRA and CDR2 is YSYEKL. The CDR3 region is CASSPLSGTREETQYF. The DNA for the CDR3 is TGCGCCAGCAGCCCTCTATCTGGGACTAGAGAAGAGACCCAGTACTTC.

This rearrangement joins TRBV19 to TRBJ2-3; no clear D gene. This CDR3 contains 13 residues. Germline CDR1 reads LNHDA; CDR2 reads SQIVND (reference sequence). Trimming took off 5 bases at V and 12 bases at J, with 18 bases between the two ends. The CDR3 DNA reads as TGTGCCAGTAGTGTCCCCGGGCCTCGGTCTCAGTATTTT. Protein product: CASSVPGPRSQYF.

This clonotype was seen repeatedly, ten times or more. The J gene is TRBJ1-1, the V gene TRBV5-1; possible D gene TRBD1, 5 bases. CDR3 length equals 13 residues. Germline-derived CDR1 and CDR2 are SGHRS and YFSETQ. V gave up 4 bases and J gave up 2 bases, with 9 bases separating them. As DNA, the CDR3 is TGCGCCAGCAGCGTCGGGACTAACACTGAAGCTTTCTTT. Protein sequence: CASSVGTNTEAFF.

This clonotype was counted at least ten times. The chain carries TRBV19 and TRBJ1-1; D not resolved. Germline V CDR1 and CDR2: LNHDA, SQIVND (reference sequence). V gave up 5 bases and J gave up 4 bases, with 14 bases separating them. The CDR3 is 14 amino acids. Written as DNA, the CDR3 is TGTGCCAGTAGTCCCATCGATCGTGGCACTGAAGCTTTCTTT. This translates into CASSPIDRGTEAFF.

This clonotype has ten or more counts. The V call is TRBV6-1, the J call TRBJ1-2; unclear D gene. The CDR3 spans 16 residues. The V end was cut by 6 bases, the J end by 0 bases, with 17 bases between. Germline CDR1 reads MNHNS; CDR2 reads SASEGT. The CDR3 spells CASRRAGDSTNYGYTF. The CDR3 coding sequence is TGTGCCAGCAGGAGGGCAGGTGACTCTACTAACTATGGCTACACCTTC.

The chain carries TRBV20-1 and TRBJ1-2; D is possibly TRBD1 (5 bases). Looked up from germline, CDR1 is DFQATT and CDR2 is SNEGSKA (reference sequence). The CDR3 sequence is 14 residues long. The ends were cut back, 1 base at V and 1 base at J, with 10 bases in the middle. The CDR3 sequence: CSARADIRNYGYTF. The CDR3 DNA reads TGCAGTGCTAGAGCGGACATCCGTAACTATGGCTACACCTTC.

The chain employs TRBV5-6 and TRBJ1-4, with D uncertain. Germline V CDR1 and CDR2: SGHDT, YYEEEE. Trimming removed 0 bases from V and 7 bases from J, with 4 bases in between. This CDR3 has 12 residues. CDR3 coding DNA: TGTGCCAGCAGCTTGGACCCTGAAAAACTGTTTTTT. Its translation: CASSLDPEKLFF.

The table lists this clonotype with many counts. This rearrangement joins TRBV18 to TRBJ1-4, with D perhaps TRBD1 (6 bases). Trimming pared 6 bases from V and 6 bases from J, leaving 14 bases between. This CDR3 contains 14 residues. CDR1 KGHSH and CDR2 LQKENI come from the germline V gene. CDR3 protein: CASSPDRRDEKLFF. CDR3 DNA: TGTGCCAGCTCCCCCGACAGGAGGGATGAAAAACTGTTTTTT.

This clonotype came up many times. The rearrangement links TRBV10-3 to TRBJ2-3; the match to TRBD1 covers 10 bases. CDR1 is ENHRY and CDR2 is SYGVKD in the germline V gene. Trimming took 7 bases from V and 4 from J; bases not matched to a gene: 2. CDR3 length: 13 residues. The CDR3 spells CAITTGGADTQYF. The CDR3 region has the DNA TGTGCCATCACGACAGGGGGCGCAGATACGCAGTATTTT.

This clonotype was recorded at least ten times. CDR3 nucleotides: TGCAGTGCTAGGAGGAAATCTGACAGGGCGGAGACCCAGTACTTC. It encodes CSARRKSDRAETQYF. The gene calls are TRBV20-1 and TRBJ2-5, with 7 bases lining up with TRBD1. The junction had 12 bases not matched to a gene; V was cut back by 3 bases and J by 5 bases. Germline assignment: CDR1 DFQATT and CDR2 SNEGSKA (reference sequence). The CDR3 has 15 amino acids.

Many counts were recorded for this clonotype. The chain uses TRBV29-1 and TRBJ2-1; TRBD2 agrees at 13 bases. Germline lookup yields CDR1 SQVTM and CDR2 ANQGSEA. The V gene end was trimmed by 6 bases and the J gene end by 6 bases; junction bases not matched to a gene: 5. CDR3 length: 14 amino acids. As DNA, the CDR3 is TGCAGCGTCCGACTAGCGGGAGGTAGCAATGAGCAGTTCTTC. Protein: CSVRLAGGSNEQFF.

The chain uses TRBV7-9 and TRBJ1-2; 10 bases align to TRBD1. V gave up 2 bases and J gave up 4 bases; unmatched junction bases: 4. This CDR3 is built from 15 residues. Germline assignment: CDR1 SEHNR and CDR2 FQNEAQ (reference sequence). CDR3 in amino acids: CASSLRDRGAYGYTF. The CDR3 bases are TGTGCCAGCAGCTTAAGGGACAGGGGTGCCTATGGCTACACCTTC.

The genes are TRBV6-5 and TRBJ1-2; tentative D call: TRBD1 (6 bases). The germline V gene encodes CDR1 MNHEY and CDR2 SVGAGI. The V gene lost 4 bases and the J gene lost 6 bases, with 21 bases spanning the gap. The CDR3 is 16 residues long. CDR3 nucleotide sequence: TGTGCCAGCAGTTCTCAGGACAGACAACCTATTCATGGCTACACCTTC. Its protein product is CASSSQDRQPIHGYTF.

Only a few counts were recorded for this clonotype. The CDR3 DNA is TGTGCCAGCAGCGAAGTTGACGGCTTCTATGGCTACACCTTC. Its translation is CASSEVDGFYGYTF. This rearrangement joins TRBV3-1 to TRBJ1-2, with D unresolved. Trimming shortened V by 5 bases and J by 4 bases, and 14 bases separated the two germline ends. The CDR3 totals 14 residues. Germline loops: CDR1 LGHDT, CDR2 YNNKEL (reference sequence). Combining the CDR3 with reference TRBV3-1 and TRBJ1-2 gives the whole variable domain DTAVSQTPKYLVTQMGNDKSIKCEQNLGHDTMYWYKQDSKKFLKIMFSYNNKELIINETVPNRFSPKSPDKAHLNLHINSLELGDSAVYFCASSEVDGFYGYTFGSGTRLTVV.

This clonotype was detected only a few times. The chain has TRBV29-1 and TRBJ2-1, with D possibly TRBD1 on 6 matching bases. Trimming shortened V by 4 bases and J by 8 bases, and 18 bases separated the two germline ends. Per the germline V gene, CDR1 is SQVTM and CDR2 is ANQGSEA. The CDR3 is 14 residues long. The chain's CDR3 is CSVVPQGFGDEQFF. The CDR3 coding sequence is TGCAGCGTTGTCCCCCAGGGGTTTGGGGATGAGCAGTTCTTC.

This clonotype was recorded a few times. The V and J genes are TRBV19 and TRBJ1-1, with a possible D match to TRBD1 (5 bases). The V and J ends lost 6 bases and 1 base respectively, with 15 bases between them. The CDR3 has 15 amino acids. CDR1 and CDR2 from the germline V gene are LNHDA and SQIVND (reference sequence). The CDR3 region is CASSSGANWNTEAFF. The CDR3 DNA reads as TGTGCCAGTAGCTCTGGGGCAAACTGGAACACTGAAGCTTTCTTT. Full variable domain (missing parts from reference TRBV19 and TRBJ1-1): DGGITQSPKYLFRKEGQNVTLSCEQNLNHDAMYWYRQDPGQGLRLIYYSQIVNDFQKGDIAEGYSVSREKKESFPLTVTSAQKNPTAFYLCASSSGANWNTEAFFGQGTRLTVV.

Regarding this clonotype: Since a much larger clone is just one base distant, this may be a read error. Given the absence of the conserved phenylalanine or tryptophan at the CDR3 end, a read error is likely. The chain employs TRBV5-1 and TRBJ1-1; D possibly corresponds to TRBD1 (6 bases). The CDR3 contains 16 residues. V shed 5 bases and J shed 3 bases, with 20 bases lying between them. Germline assignment: CDR1 SGHRS and CDR2 YFSETQ. The CDR3 DNA reads TGCGCCAGCAGAAGAGGATGGGGGGCGACGGACACTGAAGCTTTCCTT. It is translated as CASRRGWGATDTEAFL.

The table lists this clonotype with a few counts. This chain uses TRBV20-1 with TRBJ1-5; D not resolved. Germline values: CDR1 DFQATT, CDR2 SNEGSKA (reference sequence). The CDR3 is 15 amino acids. The V end lost 1 base, the J end lost 2 bases, and 12 bases lay between the germline ends. DNA of the CDR3: TGCAGTGCTAGAGGGCCCACCGGGGGCAATCAGCCCCAGCATTTT. Translating gives CSARGPTGGNQPQHF.